This entry lists 8 T cell receptor beta chains sequenced from one sample in a study of T cells after yellow fever vaccination. TCRdb re-analysed the 5' RACE reads in MiXCR, keeping a single row per CDR3 protein. Among a few hundred thousand distinct CDR3 sequences listed, less than 20% were seen once. Material: PBMCs, obtained about 5 days after the first yellow fever vaccination. These receptors were taken from a man between 18 and 29 years old who received the YFV17D yellow fever vaccine.

The V gene is TRBV1, the J gene TRBJ1-6. TRBV1 corresponds to a pseudogene. The CDR3 runs to 17 residues. The CDR3 region is CTSSQVGDRSYNSPLHF. In DNA, the CDR3 is TGCACCAGCAGCCAAGTCGGGGATAGGTCCTATAATTCACCCCTCCACTTT.

In this sample, this clonotype turned up a few times. The chain couples TRBV4-2 to TRBJ2-1; TRBD2 matches 10 bases. This CDR3 has 19 residues. The ends lost 1 base at V and 0 bases at J; junction bases unmatched: 9. CDR1 LGHNA and CDR2 YNFKEQ come from the germline V gene. For the CDR3, the DNA is TGTGCCAGCAGCCAAGTAGCTAGCGGGGGCGGGAGCTCCTACAATGAGCAGTTCTTC. Protein: CASSQVASGGGSSYNEQFF.

This chain connects TRBV20-1 to TRBJ2-5; weak D call: TRBD2 (6 bases). This CDR3 region has 16 residues. CDR1 and CDR2 (germline): DFQATT, SNEGSKA (reference sequence). The V end lost 1 base, the J end lost 1 base, and 16 bases lay between the germline ends. Here the CDR3 reads CSARGPQDYFQETQYF. Here the CDR3 DNA reads TGCAGTGCTAGAGGTCCCCAGGACTACTTCCAAGAGACCCAGTACTTC.

The chain is built from TRBV25-1 and TRBJ1-1; the D is unclear. The CDR3 sequence is 15 residues long. Trimming cost V 2 bases and J 6 bases, with 16 bases left between them. Per the germline V gene, CDR1 is MGHDK and CDR2 is SYGVNS. This CDR3 is CASSEGPGEVSEAFF. As DNA, the CDR3 is TGTGCCAGCAGTGAAGGGCCGGGCGAGGTGTCTGAAGCTTTCTTT.

This chain uses TRBV7-2 with TRBJ2-5, with 9 bases fitting TRBD1. CDR3 length: 14 residues. The germline V gene has CDR1 SGHTA and CDR2 FQGNSA. V gave up 1 base and J gave up 10 bases; unmatched junction bases: 7. CDR3 sequence: CASSLGMGQGSQYF. The CDR3 nucleotides are TGTGCCAGCAGCTTAGGAATGGGACAGGGAAGCCAGTACTTC.

J is TRBJ1-2 and V is TRBV12-3 or TRBV12-4; 11 bases agree with TRBD1. V shed 3 bases and J 8 bases; nucleotides not matched to a gene: 5. The CDR3 sequence is 14 residues long. The CDR3 coding sequence is TGTGCCAGCAGTTTCAGGGACAGGGGGACCGGCTACACCTTC. Translated: CASSFRDRGTGYTF.

In this sample, this clonotype turned up a few times. The V gene is TRBV4-3, the J gene TRBJ2-5; 7 bases are a match to TRBD1. V shed 9 bases, J shed 5 bases, and the junction held 9 bases outside the gene matches. Germline V gives CDR1 LGHNA, CDR2 YSLEER. CDR3 length: 13 amino acids. The CDR3 spells CASSTGMVETQYF. CDR3 DNA: TGCGCCAGTTCGACAGGGATGGTCGAGACCCAGTACTTC.

Here the CDR3 reads CASSKQGSEAFF. The CDR3 nucleotides read TGTGCCAGCAGCAAACAGGGCTCTGAAGCTTTCTTT. The rearrangement links TRBV5-4 to TRBJ1-1; maybe TRBD1 (6 bases). The ends were cut back, 4 bases at V and 6 bases at J, with 10 bases in the middle. The germline CDR1 and CDR2 sequences are SGHNT and YYREEE (reference sequence). This CDR3 has 12 amino acids.